The next 25 T cell receptor beta chains were all read from a single sample in a study of cytomegalovirus exposure and HLA in healthy donors. A multiplex PCR was run with 60 Vbeta primers and 13 Jbeta primers. TCRdb's copy holds only in-frame clones and misses some; the assay was immunoSEQ multiplex PCR. The sample includes about 130,000 clones, roughly 70% seen only once; the top ten take about 1.5%. Material for sequencing was PBMCs. The receptors derive from a human donor in good health.

Note on this clone: The junction departs from the called germline gene at one end, perhaps through a read error. The chain joins TRBV28 to TRBJ2-2, with D perhaps TRBD2 (5 bases). The CDR3 totals 11 residues. Per the germline V gene, CDR1 is MDHEN and CDR2 is SYDVKM. The CDR3 sequence is CASSLSEEVFF. For the CDR3, the DNA is TGTGCCAGCAGCCTCTCTGAGGAGGTGTTTTTT. Full variable domain (rest looked up from reference TRBV28 and TRBJ2-2): DVKVTQSSRYLVKRTGEKVFLECVQDMDHENMFWYRQDPGLGLRLIYFSYDVKMKEKGDIPEGYSVSREKKERFSLILESASTNQTSMYLCASSLSEEVFFGEGSRLTVL.

The gene calls are TRBV5-1 and TRBJ2-1; a possible D gene is TRBD2 (6 bases). V was pared by 4 bases and J by 0 bases, with 14 bases between. CDR3 size: 16 residues. CDR1 is SGHRS and CDR2 is YFSETQ in the germline V gene. The DNA for the CDR3 is TGCGCCAGCAGCGGGGTGGCGGGGAGCTCCTACAATGAGCAGTTCTTC. It encodes CASSGVAGSSYNEQFF.

This clone was found once. This chain links TRBV28 with TRBJ1-1, with TRBD1 identical over 9 bases. V gave up 3 bases and J gave up 1 base; unmatched junction bases: 12. Germline CDR1 reads MDHEN; CDR2 reads SYDVKM. This CDR3 is built from 18 residues. CDR3 in DNA: TGTGCCAGCAGTTTCCCCATGGGGGGACAGGGAGCGAACACTGAAGCTTTCTTT. Protein product: CASSFPMGGQGANTEAFF.

The chain is built from TRBV6-5 and TRBJ2-3; D unresolved. Trimming cost V 2 bases and J 0 bases, with 6 bases left between them. Germline V gives CDR1 MNHEY, CDR2 SVGAGI. The CDR3 is 14 residues long. The CDR3 DNA is TGTGCCAGCAGTTACGGGCATAGCACAGATACGCAGTATTTT. This translates into CASSYGHSTDTQYF.

The chain uses TRBV27 and TRBJ2-7; D is unclear. V shed 5 bases and J shed 8 bases, with 13 bases lying between them. Germline loops: CDR1 MNHEY, CDR2 SMNVEV (reference sequence). CDR3 length: 12 amino acids. CDR3 protein: CASSTRREKQYF. As DNA, the CDR3 is TGTGCCAGCAGTACCCGGAGAGAAAAGCAGTACTTC.

Only one count was recorded for this clone. The J gene is TRBJ2-5, the V gene TRBV15; a possible D gene is TRBD1 (5 bases). The CDR3 runs 14 residues. V shed 6 bases and J shed 2 bases, with 13 bases lying between them. The germline V gene encodes CDR1 LNHNV and CDR2 YYDKDF (reference sequence). In DNA form, the CDR3 reads TGTGCCACCAGACTCAGGGCCTTTCAAGAGACCCAGTACTTC. Translation: CATRLRAFQETQYF. Based on the CDR3 plus reference TRBV15 and TRBJ2-5, the full variable domain is DAMVIQNPRYQVTQFGKPVTLSCSQTLNHNVMYWYQQKSSQAPKLLFHYYDKDFNNEADTPDNFQSRRPNTSFCFLDIRSPGLGDTAMYLCATRLRAFQETQYFGPGTRLLVL.

The chain couples TRBV7-2 to TRBJ2-2, with TRBD2 as a possible D gene (6 bases). This CDR3 region has 14 residues. V gave up 7 bases and J gave up 1 base, with 10 bases separating them. Germline CDR1 is SGHTA and CDR2 is FQGNSA. The CDR3 sequence is CASTGLLNTGELFF. The CDR3 bases are TGTGCCAGCACGGGACTCTTGAACACCGGGGAGCTGTTTTTT.

The chain is built from TRBV10-3 and TRBJ2-7, with TRBD2 identical over 8 bases. The V gene's germline CDR1 is ENHRY and CDR2 SYGVKD. Trimming cost V 4 bases and J 4 bases; bases outside gene matches: 12. This CDR3 is built from 16 residues. The CDR3, as DNA: TGTGCCATCAGTGCCCCTCTAGCGGGTGAGGTGTACGAGCAGTACTTC. As protein: CAISAPLAGEVYEQYF.

The genes are TRBV19 and TRBJ2-7; 10 bases align to TRBD2. This CDR3 has 15 amino acids. CDR1 is LNHDA and CDR2 is SQIVND in the germline V gene (reference sequence). V lost 3 bases, J lost 3 bases, and 5 bases stayed unmatched. CDR3 in DNA: TGTGCCAGTAGTATGGTGCTAGCGGGAGTCTACGAGCAGTACTTC. Protein product: CASSMVLAGVYEQYF.

This chain uses TRBV11-3 with TRBJ2-3, with 10 bases fitting TRBD1. Germline V gene sequence: CDR1 SGHNT, CDR2 YENEEA. This CDR3 is built from 15 residues. V lost 2 bases to trimming and J lost 6 bases; unmatched junction nucleotides: 5. The CDR3 bases are TGTGCCAGCAGCTTACTATCGGGACAGGGGGATACGCAGTATTTT. Its protein product is CASSLLSGQGDTQYF. The variable domain in full, completed from reference TRBV11-3 and TRBJ2-3, reads EAGVVQSPRYKIIEKKQPVAFWCNPISGHNTLYWYLQNLGQGPELLIRYENEEAVDDSQLPKDRFSAERLKGVDSTLKIQPAELGDSAVYLCASSLLSGQGDTQYFGPGTRLTVL.

The chain recombines TRBV5-6 with TRBJ2-2, with 7 bases fitting TRBD2. The length of the CDR3 is 18 residues. V was pared by 3 bases and J by 4 bases, with 15 bases of the junction left unmatched. Germline V lookup: CDR1 SGHDT, CDR2 YYEEEE. The chain's CDR3 is CASSWRISGTTPTGELFF. CDR3 coding DNA: TGTGCCAGCAGCTGGCGGATATCCGGGACTACTCCCACCGGGGAGCTGTTTTTT.

V and J are TRBV9 and TRBJ1-2, with TRBD1 identical over 9 bases. CDR3 length: 16 residues. The germline V gene has CDR1 SGDLS and CDR2 YYNGEE. The J segment lost 4 bases and the V segment lost 2 bases, leaving 9 bases of the junction unmatched. CDR3 residues: CASSVSRDRDFYGYTF. The CDR3, as DNA: TGTGCCAGCAGCGTCAGCCGGGACAGGGACTTCTATGGCTACACCTTC. Together with reference TRBV9 and TRBJ1-2, the CDR3 gives the full variable domain: DSGVTQTPKHLITATGQRVTLRCSPRSGDLSVYWYQQSLDQGLQFLIQYYNGEERAKGNILERFSAQQFPDLHSELNLSSLELGDSALYFCASSVSRDRDFYGYTFGSGTRLTVV.

The gene calls are TRBV27 and TRBJ2-7; TRBD1 matches 8 bases. V lost 6 bases and J lost 3; bases outside the gene matches: 4. Germline CDR1 MNHEY, CDR2 SMNVEV (reference sequence). The CDR3 has 13 residues. The CDR3 DNA is TGTGCCAGCAGGCGGACAGGGCTCTACGAGCAGTACTTC. This encodes CASRRTGLYEQYF.

The chain couples TRBV28 to TRBJ1-4; 8 bases match TRBD1. Trimming removed 3 bases from V and 8 bases from J; junction bases left unmatched: 2. The CDR3 has 13 residues. Germline V gene lookup returns CDR1 MDHEN and CDR2 SYDVKM. CDR3 sequence (DNA): TGTGCCAGCAGTTTCAGGGGGCAAGAAAAACTGTTTTTT. It yields the protein CASSFRGQEKLFF.

A single count supports this clone. The rearrangement links TRBV4-1 to TRBJ2-7; 9 nucleotides align to TRBD2. Germline CDR1 reads MGHRA; CDR2 reads YSYEKL. V shed 3 bases and J 8 bases; nucleotides not matched to a gene: 14. The length of the CDR3 is 16 residues. The DNA for the CDR3 is TGCGCCAGCAGCCAGCTCCCGGGACTAGCAGTGGGACAGCAGTACTTC. The encoded protein is CASSQLPGLAVGQQYF.

The gene calls are TRBV10-3 and TRBJ2-3; 8 bases line up with TRBD2. The CDR3 totals 18 residues. The J segment lost 0 bases and the V segment lost 2 bases, leaving 10 bases of the junction unmatched. Germline assignment: CDR1 ENHRY and CDR2 SYGVKD. The CDR3: CAISERGAGGMSTDTQYF. The CDR3 DNA reads TGTGCCATCAGTGAGAGGGGTGCGGGGGGAATGAGCACAGATACGCAGTATTTT.

This clone came up once. This chain joins TRBV6-1 and TRBJ1-2; possibly TRBD1 for D (6 bases). The CDR3 consists of 12 residues. CDR1 and CDR2 from the germline V gene are MNHNS and SASEGT. Trimming stripped 4 bases from V and 4 bases from J, with 7 bases between. CDR3 in DNA: TGTGCCAGCAGTGCGGACAGCTATGGCTACACCTTC. Translating it yields CASSADSYGYTF.

This chain links TRBV15 with TRBJ2-1; the D gene is possibly TRBD1 (5 bases). V lost 1 base to trimming and J lost 14 bases, with 18 bases between them. CDR3 length equals 14 residues. Per germline, CDR1 LNHNV and CDR2 YYDKDF (reference sequence). The CDR3 nucleotides are TGTGCCACCAGCAGAGTAGGAATGAGTGACAGCAAGTTCTTC. Its protein product is CATSRVGMSDSKFF.

The rearrangement links TRBV27 to TRBJ1-1; D is perhaps TRBD1 (5 bases). Deletions cut 3 bases from V and 1 base from J, with 9 bases between. The V gene's germline CDR1 is MNHEY and CDR2 SMNVEV (reference sequence). The CDR3 loop spans 14 amino acids. The CDR3 coding sequence is TGTGCCAGCAGTTTTAAGCAGGGGAACACTGAAGCTTTCTTT. Translated: CASSFKQGNTEAFF.

V usage is TRBV19 and J usage is TRBJ1-4, with TRBD1 as a possible D gene (5 bases). Germline CDR1 is LNHDA and CDR2 is SQIVND (reference sequence). The ends were cut back, 7 bases at V and 8 bases at J, with 14 bases in the middle. CDR3 size: 13 residues. Written as DNA, the CDR3 is TGTGCCAGTACCACAGGACAATTGGAAAAACTGTTTTTT. It encodes CASTTGQLEKLFF.

V is TRBV4-2 and J is TRBJ1-1; D is unclear. V was clipped by 1 base and J by 5 bases, with 14 bases between them. The germline V gene has CDR1 LGHNA and CDR2 YNFKEQ. The CDR3 has 15 residues. CDR3 in amino acids: CASSQAGSQKTEAFF. CDR3 DNA sequence: TGTGCCAGCAGCCAAGCGGGATCTCAAAAGACTGAAGCTTTCTTT.

The CDR3 bases are TGCAGTGCTAGAGCAGGGGATACGCAGTATTTT. It codes for CSARAGDTQYF. This chain links TRBV20-1 with TRBJ2-3; D may be TRBD1 (5 bases). V dropped 1 base and J dropped 6 bases, with 5 bases sitting between them. The CDR3 sequence is 11 residues long. CDR1 DFQATT and CDR2 SNEGSKA come from the germline V gene (reference sequence).

The rearrangement uses TRBV6-5 and TRBJ1-5; 9 nucleotides line up with TRBD1. CDR3 length: 14 amino acids. Looked up from germline, CDR1 is MNHEY and CDR2 is SVGAGI. The ends lost 5 bases at V and 6 bases at J; junction bases unmatched: 5. The CDR3 DNA reads TGTGCCAGCAGTAGGGGGACAGGGATTCAGCCCCAGCATTTT. Its translation: CASSRGTGIQPQHF.

This clone has a handful of counts. The rearrangement links TRBV6-5 to TRBJ2-3; D is possibly TRBD1 (5 bases). Trimming shortened V by 0 bases and J by 5 bases, and 6 bases separated the two germline ends. The CDR3 contains 13 residues. Germline V gene data show CDR1 as MNHEY and CDR2 as SVGAGI. CDR3 in DNA: TGTGCCAGCAGTTACTCTCAGGGAGATACGCAGTATTTT. It yields the protein CASSYSQGDTQYF.

This chain joins TRBV6-1 and TRBJ1-2; 9 bases fit TRBD1. The germline gives CDR1 MNHNS, CDR2 SASEGT. V lost 8 bases, J lost 2 bases, and 3 bases stayed unmatched. This CDR3 is built from 13 residues. The CDR3 DNA follows: TGTGCCAGCGGACAGGGGCTGAACTATGGCTACACCTTC. Translated: CASGQGLNYGYTF.